Detailed here is one T cell receptor (beta chain). The antigen it recognizes is unknown. No much larger clone exists at a distance of one base, and base qualities are not known. The library was obtained by the immunoSEQ multiplex PCR assay. This is the immuneACCESS table as TCRdb keeps it, with only in-frame sequences that have V and J called. A part of the clones is gone; compared with another copy, unresolved V genes explain less than half, and the rest is unexplained. The sample yields about 44,000 clones; around 89% were counted once. The ten largest clones take up roughly 1.2% of the sample. This entry is derived from a study of T cell changes during pregnancy in multiple sclerosis (dated 2019 in TCRdb). With respect to the entire study: The study looked at changes in the T cell repertoire across pregnancy in women with multiple sclerosis.

Trimmed from V: 0 bases; trimmed from J: 7 bases; junction bases lacking a gene match: 1. Its CDR3 holds 15 amino acids, cysteine through phenylalanine. Only the CDR3 part of the read is kept: 45 bases, read in frame from the first base. Per the germline V gene, MNHNS is the CDR1 and SASEGT is the CDR2. This material consisted of CD4+ T cells from peripheral blood mononuclear cells, taken after pregnancy. The TCR originated in a female donor with multiple sclerosis, enrolled in a pregnancy study. The rearranged segments are TRBV6-1 and TRBJ1-5; 12 middle bases align to TRBD1. The CDR3 amino acid sequence is: CASSEAGQGAQPQHF. The sequence in DNA is TGTGCCAGCAGTGAAGCGGGACAGGGGGCCCAGCCCCAGCATTTT.